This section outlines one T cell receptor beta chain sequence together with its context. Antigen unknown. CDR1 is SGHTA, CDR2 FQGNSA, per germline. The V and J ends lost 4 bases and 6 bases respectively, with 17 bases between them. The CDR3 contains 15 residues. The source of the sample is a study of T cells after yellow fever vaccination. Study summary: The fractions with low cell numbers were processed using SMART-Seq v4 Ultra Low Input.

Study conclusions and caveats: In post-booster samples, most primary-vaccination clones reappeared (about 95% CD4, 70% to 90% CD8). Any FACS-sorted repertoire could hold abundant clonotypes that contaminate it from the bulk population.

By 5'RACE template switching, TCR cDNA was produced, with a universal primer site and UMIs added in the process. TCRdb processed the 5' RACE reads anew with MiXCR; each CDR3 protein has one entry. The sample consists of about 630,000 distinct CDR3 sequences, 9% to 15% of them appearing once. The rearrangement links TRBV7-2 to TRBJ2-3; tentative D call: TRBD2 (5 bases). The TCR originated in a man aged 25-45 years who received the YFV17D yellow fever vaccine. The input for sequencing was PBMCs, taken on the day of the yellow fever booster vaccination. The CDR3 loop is CASSSRVPPGDTQYF. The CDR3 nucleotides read TGTGCCAGCAGCTCTCGGGTTCCCCCGGGGGATACGCAGTATTTT.